This T cell receptor (beta chain) comes out of a study of OX40 agonist ivuxolimab in advanced cancers. Germline CDR1 reads MNHEY; CDR2 reads SVGAGI. The CDR3 covers 14 residues. With 4 bases clipped from V and 4 bases from J, the junction kept 6 bases outside the gene matches. The data were produced by immunoSEQ multiplex PCR, yet TCRdb's version contains in-frame clones alone and is incomplete. This table has 65,000 or so clones, 80% to 95% appearing once. The source material was CD4+ or CD8+ T cells sorted from blood, sampled in a trial of the OX40 agonist ivuxolimab. The chain carries TRBV6-5 and TRBJ2-5; 7 bases match TRBD1. The TCR comes from an adult with an advanced solid tumor such as melanoma, head and neck, liver or kidney cancer. In nucleotides, the CDR3 is TGTGCCAGCAGTTTCGGACAGGTGGGAGAGACCCAGTACTTC. This gives the protein CASSFGQVGETQYF.